Given below is one TCR beta chain in context. The clone's antigen remains unknown. No base quality information exists; no much larger clone differs at one position. Receptors were amplified or captured by multiplex PCR. Sequencing took place on an Illumina HiSeq 4000. CDR3 regions were amplified by Arm-PCR with iRepertoire HTBI primers to construct TCR beta libraries. Before sequencing, the PCR products went through gel purification. Per the source publication's procedure: A total of 62 TRBV and some 15 TRBJ segments were identified across samples and were used for gene usage analysis of CDR3 amino acid clonotypes. COPE and FqMerger were used to merge filtered high-quality paired reads into contigs. BLAST was used to align contigs to IMGT TRBV, TRBD and TRBJ reference genes, with CDR3 defined following IMGT. Any clonotype with a frequency above 0.1% was classified as a highly expanded clone. Shannon entropy served as the measure of repertoire diversity, while the Gini coefficient captured V-J evenness. A clonotype found in more than one individual was treated as public. Using fastp trimming at Q25 and MiXCR clonotype assembly, TCRdb reanalyzed the public sequencing data and kept in-frame beta chains. Identical CDR3 proteins give one entry, which carries the most common genes and DNA. The V and J calls were not made by the authors but by TCRdb's processing. This sample gives a few hundred thousand distinct CDR3 sequences in total; 23% of them show up just once. The ten most abundant clones make up about 26% of the sample.

This entry belongs to a study of regulatory T cells in long-lasting Graves disease (dated by TCRdb to 2020 to 2023). Context from the whole study: Persistent Graves' disease meant more than 5 years of antithyroid drug treatment with TSH receptor autoantibodies that stayed positive. Persistent Graves' disease patients were compared with newly diagnosed Graves' disease patients by peripheral blood TCR sequencing and RNA sequencing. The study was conducted in China and was registered as a clinical trial. TCR sequencing covered roughly 13 persistent and around 20 newly diagnosed Graves' disease patients, some 33 samples in total. In the clinical cohort, patients with persistent Graves' disease had used antithyroid drugs for an average of approximately eleven years.

Sample time point, as interpreted from the label and publication: persistent/refractory GD, antithyroid drugs over 5 years with positive TRAb. RNA was extracted from PBMCs in TRIzol for both TCR sequencing and RNA sequencing. Graves' disease was diagnosed according to American Thyroid Association guidelines. Recruitment of patients was carried out at an endocrinology department in Xi'an, China. From each patient, 7.5 to 9.5 milliliters of peripheral blood was collected into an EDTA anticoagulant tube. Ficoll Paque Plus density gradient separation was used to isolate PBMCs, and no further T cell sorting was done. RNA quality was checked with an Agilent 2100 Bioanalyzer and agarose gel, and concentration with a NanoDrop 2000. Summary of the overall study and its limitations: As a limitation, the authors acknowledged that the small sample size may reduce accuracy. Sequencing and analysis were restricted to the TCR beta chain. A larger number of public clonotypes was shared among persistent patients (fewer than 3,000) than among newly diagnosed patients (around 890). Because the primary lesion, thyroid tissue, could not be accessed, the study looked at peripheral blood alone. Persistent Graves' disease patients showed lower TCR Shannon entropy and fewer highly expanded clones than newly diagnosed patients, suggesting clonal expansion. Preferential use of TRBV28, TRBJ1-2 and TRBJ2-5 was observed in persistent disease, whereas TRBV20-1 and TRBJ2-1 were favored in newly diagnosed disease.

From the germline V gene, CDR1 is SQVTM and CDR2 is ANQGSEA. V is cut by 4 bases and J by 4 bases, and the space between the germline ends is 7 bases. Spanning cysteine to phenylalanine, the CDR3 consists of 11 amino acids. The kept DNA is CDR3 alone, 33 bases in frame from the first base. The sequence is built from TRBV29-1 and TRBJ1-2; a tentative D match to TRBD1 spans 5 bases. The source of this sequence is a female donor with Graves disease. Sequencing used peripheral blood mononuclear cells (PBMCs), obtained when the disease was refractory, from a patient treated with antithyroid drugs. This receptor carries the CDR3 CSVVTGYGYTF. Read as DNA, the sequence is TGCAGCGTTGTAACAGGCTATGGCTACACCTTC.